This is a list of T cell receptor beta chains from one sample in a study of T cell responses to AZD1222 COVID-19 vaccine. Sequencing was performed with immunoSEQ multiplex PCR; in TCRdb, only in-frame clones are kept and a portion is missing. The repertoire consists of about 200,000 clones, with roughly nine tenths occurring once and the leading ten covering approximately 3.7%. Material: peripheral blood, obtained 28 days after the second AZD1222 dose. These receptors all come from an adult who received the AZD1222 COVID-19 vaccine. CDR3s include the opening cysteine and the closing phenylalanine or tryptophan. Each record gives: J gene, V gene, CDR3 protein.

J: TRBJ1-5; V: TRBV12-5; CDR3: CASGYDQPQHF
J: TRBJ2-4; V: TRBV5-6; CDR3: CASSFRAKNIQYF
J: TRBJ2-7; V: TRBV4-2; CDR3: CASSSQTGTALYEQYF
J: TRBJ1-3; V: TRBV11-2; CDR3: CASSSRPTGLSGNTIYF
J: TRBJ2-7; V: TRBV27; CDR3: CASSYDLDRWYSYEQYF
J: TRBJ2-5; V: TRBV5-4; CDR3: CASSLASGRETQYF
J: TRBJ1-1; V: TRBV28; CDR3: CASRPQDLNTEAFF
J: TRBJ1-1; V: TRBV30; CDR3: CAGGWTEAFF
J: TRBJ1-1; V: TRBV3-1/TRBV3-2; CDR3: CASRLVGRMNTEAFF
J: TRBJ1-1; V: TRBV6-5; CDR3: CASSKYTEAFF
J: TRBJ1-2; V: TRBV15; CDR3: CATSRGAVDDYGYTF
J: TRBJ1-5; V: TRBV11-2; CDR3: CASSLGPNQPQHF
J: TRBJ1-5; V: TRBV7-9; CDR3: CASSSDRAEQPQHF
J: TRBJ1-1; V: TRBV5-5; CDR3: CASSLVTGTNTEAFF
J: TRBJ2-5; V: TRBV24-1; CDR3: CATSERGQGRETQYF
J: TRBJ1-2; V: TRBV15; CDR3: CATSRAHGTAERYGYTF
J: TRBJ1-2; V: TRBV18; CDR3: CASSGTDYGYTF
J: TRBJ2-1; V: TRBV24-1; CDR3: CATSEGSGRYNEQFF
J: TRBJ2-1; V: TRBV3-1/TRBV3-2; CDR3: CASSQDRGLYHNEQFF
J: TRBJ1-1; V: TRBV5-1; CDR3: CASSLGGPTEAFF
J: TRBJ2-3; V: TRBV18; CDR3: CASSSLGDTQYF
J: TRBJ2-3; V: TRBV7-9; CDR3: CASSLGSTDTQYF
J: TRBJ2-7; V: TRBV4-1; CDR3: CASSQGPFGIYYEQYF
J: TRBJ2-1; V: TRBV5-6; CDR3: CASSLAPEVEQFF
J: TRBJ2-1; V: TRBV6-5; CDR3: CASSYLAGRAYNEQFF
J: TRBJ1-3; V: TRBV30; CDR3: CASAWGFGNTIYF
J: TRBJ2-7; V: TRBV28; CDR3: CASLDTPYEQYF
J: TRBJ2-5; V: TRBV9; CDR3: CASSPSGGVPQETQYF
J: TRBJ1-6; V: TRBV9; CDR3: CASSLDRYSPLHF
J: TRBJ2-5; V: TRBV10-1; CDR3: CASSLMDSGRQTQYF
J: TRBJ1-2; V: TRBV18; CDR3: CASSPPRGGNYGYTF
J: TRBJ2-3; V: TRBV19; CDR3: CASSARDRGTDTQYF
J: TRBJ2-7; V: TRBV6-5; CDR3: CASSYSRTAYEQYF
J: TRBJ2-3; V: TRBV11-3; CDR3: CASSLGGRTDTQYF
J: TRBJ2-1; V: TRBV10-2; CDR3: CASAARVRGEQFF
J: TRBJ1-6; V: TRBV6-6; CDR3: CASSYPNYNSPLHF
J: TRBJ2-1; V: TRBV6-6; CDR3: CASSPKAGTSAYNEQFF
J: TRBJ2-1; V: TRBV20-1; CDR3: CSASPAGKVYSYNEQFF
J: TRBJ2-6; V: TRBV30; CDR3: CAWSVGSGANVLTF
J: TRBJ2-7; V: TRBV5-8; CDR3: CASSLYRPEAGYEQYF
J: TRBJ2-7; V: TRBV14; CDR3: CASSPLDGDEQYF
J: TRBJ2-2; V: TRBV6-5; CDR3: CASSYLGYATGELFF
J: TRBJ2-1; V: TRBV29-1; CDR3: CSVDATGRDEQFF
J: TRBJ2-7; V: TRBV28; CDR3: CASSLLGSRYF
J: TRBJ2-2; V: TRBV19; CDR3: CASSPGTGVANTGELFF
J: TRBJ2-3; V: TRBV19; CDR3: CASSIDLIADTQYF
J: TRBJ2-3; V: TRBV7-2; CDR3: CASSNHGDTQYF